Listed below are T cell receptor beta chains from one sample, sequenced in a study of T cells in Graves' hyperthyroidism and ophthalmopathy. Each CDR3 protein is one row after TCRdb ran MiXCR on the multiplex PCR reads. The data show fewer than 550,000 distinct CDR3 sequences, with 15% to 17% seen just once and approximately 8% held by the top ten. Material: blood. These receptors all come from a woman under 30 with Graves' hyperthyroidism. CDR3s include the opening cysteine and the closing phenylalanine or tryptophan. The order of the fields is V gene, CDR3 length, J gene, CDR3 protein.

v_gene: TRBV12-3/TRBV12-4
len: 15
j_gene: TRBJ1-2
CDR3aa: CASSFAARGDYGYTF

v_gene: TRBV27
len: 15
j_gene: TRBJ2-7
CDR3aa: CASSPLYRRTYEQYF

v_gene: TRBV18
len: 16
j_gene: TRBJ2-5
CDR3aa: CASSPRGARGQETQYF

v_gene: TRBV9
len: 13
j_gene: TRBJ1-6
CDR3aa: CASSVDSNSPLHF

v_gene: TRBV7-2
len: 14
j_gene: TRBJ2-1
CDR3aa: CASSSTSSYNEQFF

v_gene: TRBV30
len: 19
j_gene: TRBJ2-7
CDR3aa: CAWSNFVPPLTGTYYEQYF

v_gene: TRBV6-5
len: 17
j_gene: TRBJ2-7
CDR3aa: CASSYGLAGGPTYEQYF

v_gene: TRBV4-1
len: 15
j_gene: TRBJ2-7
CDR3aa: CASSQGTGAGYEQYF

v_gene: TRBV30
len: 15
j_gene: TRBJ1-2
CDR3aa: CAWNWAGTANYGYTF

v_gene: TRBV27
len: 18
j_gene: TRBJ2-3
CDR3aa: CASSPAEAGGPNTDTQYF

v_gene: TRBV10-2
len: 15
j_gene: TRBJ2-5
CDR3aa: CASSESGTMGETQYF

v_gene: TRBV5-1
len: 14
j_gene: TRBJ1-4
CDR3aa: CASSLRELGEKLFF

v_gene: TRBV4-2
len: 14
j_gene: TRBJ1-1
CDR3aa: CASSQDSGNTEAFF

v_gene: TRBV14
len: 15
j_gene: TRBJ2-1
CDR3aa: CASSHRADRADEQFF

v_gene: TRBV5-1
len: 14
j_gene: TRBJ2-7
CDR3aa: CASSLEALTYEQYF

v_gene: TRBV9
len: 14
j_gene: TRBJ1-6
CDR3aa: CASSQTLYNSPLHF

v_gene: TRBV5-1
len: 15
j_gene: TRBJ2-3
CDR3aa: CASSPVGGPADTQYF

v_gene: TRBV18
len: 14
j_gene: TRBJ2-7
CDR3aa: CASSPGRGSYEQYF

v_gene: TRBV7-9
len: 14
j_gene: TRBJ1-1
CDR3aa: CASSPPWVNTEAFF

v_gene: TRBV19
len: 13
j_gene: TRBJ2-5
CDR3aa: CASTSSGQETQYF

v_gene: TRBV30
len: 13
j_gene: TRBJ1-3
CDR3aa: CAYQGDPGNTIYF

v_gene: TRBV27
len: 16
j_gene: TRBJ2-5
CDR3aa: CASSPLPRTVKETQYF